This TCR beta chain was recovered during a study of blood T cell repertoires in COVID-19. Overall study context: Acute-phase and convalescent COVID-19 samples originated in the United States, Italy and Spain. Sample material is recorded as cDNA or gDNA derived from T cells, B-cell-depleted T cells, or PBMCs.

Original data processing: Cell counts per sample came from amplifying reference gene primers. Clones were sequenced by immunoSEQ multiplex PCR, and TCRdb holds only the in-frame ones, with some missing. V and J calls and clone size are as listed in that table; D and trimming were resolved from the DNA. The profile shows 150,000 to 160,000 clones, about four fifths of them singletons. V lost 0 bases to trimming and J lost 7 bases, with 12 bases between them. The germline V gene encodes CDR1 KGHSH and CDR2 LQKENI. The CDR3 has 15 amino acids. V and J are TRBV18 and TRBJ1-4; possibly TRBD1 for D (6 bases). The clonotype originates from an older woman with acute or convalescent COVID-19. The sequenced sample consisted of peripheral blood. Here the CDR3 reads CASSPPGHDFEKLFF. In DNA, the CDR3 is TGTGCCAGCTCACCACCGGGACACGACTTTGAAAAACTGTTTTTT.